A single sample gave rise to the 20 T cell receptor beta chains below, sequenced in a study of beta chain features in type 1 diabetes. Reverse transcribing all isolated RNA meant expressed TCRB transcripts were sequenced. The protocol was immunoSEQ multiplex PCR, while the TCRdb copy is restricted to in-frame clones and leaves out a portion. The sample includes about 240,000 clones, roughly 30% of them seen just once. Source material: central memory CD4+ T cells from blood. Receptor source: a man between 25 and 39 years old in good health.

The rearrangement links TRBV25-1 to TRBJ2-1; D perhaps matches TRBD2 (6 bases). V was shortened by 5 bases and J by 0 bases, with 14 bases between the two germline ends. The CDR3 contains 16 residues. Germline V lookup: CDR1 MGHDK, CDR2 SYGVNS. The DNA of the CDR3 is TGTGCCAGCAGTATCATTCGGGGGAGCTCCTACAATGAGCAGTTCTTC. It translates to CASSIIRGSSYNEQFF.

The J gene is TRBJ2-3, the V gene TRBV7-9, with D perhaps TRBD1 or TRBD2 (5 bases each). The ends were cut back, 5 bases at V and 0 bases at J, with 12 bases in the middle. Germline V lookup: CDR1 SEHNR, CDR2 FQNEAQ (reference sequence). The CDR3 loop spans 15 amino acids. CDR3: CASSPGASSTDTQYF. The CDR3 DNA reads TGTGCCAGCAGCCCCGGGGCCTCTAGCACAGATACGCAGTATTTT.

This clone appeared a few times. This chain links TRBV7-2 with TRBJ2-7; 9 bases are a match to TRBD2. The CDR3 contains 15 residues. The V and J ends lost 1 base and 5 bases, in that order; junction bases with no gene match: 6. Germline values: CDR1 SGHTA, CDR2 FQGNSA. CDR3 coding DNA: TGTGCCAGCAGCTTAGGCGGGAGGGAAATCCACGAGCAGTACTTC. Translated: CASSLGGREIHEQYF.

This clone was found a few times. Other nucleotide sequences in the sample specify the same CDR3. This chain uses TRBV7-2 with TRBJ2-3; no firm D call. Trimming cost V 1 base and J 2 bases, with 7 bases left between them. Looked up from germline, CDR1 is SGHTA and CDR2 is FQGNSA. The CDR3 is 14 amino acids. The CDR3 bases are TGTGCCAGCAGCTTAGATCGGTACACAGATACGCAGTATTTT. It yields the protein CASSLDRYTDTQYF.

The CDR3 sequence is CASRDGLSGNTIYF. In DNA, the CDR3 is TGTGCCAGCAGGGACGGGCTTTCTGGAAACACCATATATTTT. The chain recombines TRBV25-1 with TRBJ1-3, with D unclear. CDR1 and CDR2 from the germline V gene are MGHDK and SYGVNS. The CDR3 extends over 14 amino acids. Between the trimmed V and J ends, which lost 6 bases and 1 base, there was a span of 10 bases.

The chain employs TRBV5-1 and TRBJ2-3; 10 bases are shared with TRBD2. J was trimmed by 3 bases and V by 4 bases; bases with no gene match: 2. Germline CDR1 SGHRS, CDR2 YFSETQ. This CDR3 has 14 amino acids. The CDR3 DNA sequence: TGCGCCAGCAGCCGGACTAGCGGTACAGATACGCAGTATTTT. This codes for CASSRTSGTDTQYF.

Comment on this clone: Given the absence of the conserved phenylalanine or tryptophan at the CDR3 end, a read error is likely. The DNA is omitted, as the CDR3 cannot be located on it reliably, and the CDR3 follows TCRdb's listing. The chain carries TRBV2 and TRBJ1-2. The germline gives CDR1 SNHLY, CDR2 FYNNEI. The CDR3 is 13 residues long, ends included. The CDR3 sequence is CASQYLLAGKCMV.

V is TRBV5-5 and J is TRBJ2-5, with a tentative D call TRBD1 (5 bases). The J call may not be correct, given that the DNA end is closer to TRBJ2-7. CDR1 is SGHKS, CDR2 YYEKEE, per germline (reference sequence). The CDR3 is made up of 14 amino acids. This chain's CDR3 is CASSIRASSYEQYF. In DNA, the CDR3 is TGTGCCAGCAGCATCAGGGCCTCCTCCTACGAGCAGTACTTC.

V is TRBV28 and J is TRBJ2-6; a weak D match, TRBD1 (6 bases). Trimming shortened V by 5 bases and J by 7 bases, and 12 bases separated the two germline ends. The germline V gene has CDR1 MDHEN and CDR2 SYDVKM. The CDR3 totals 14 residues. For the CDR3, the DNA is TGTGCCAGCAGTACCGGGACATCAGCCAACGTCCTGACTTTC. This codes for CASSTGTSANVLTF. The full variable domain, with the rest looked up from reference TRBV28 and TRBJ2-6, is DVKVTQSSRYLVKRTGEKVFLECVQDMDHENMFWYRQDPGLGLRLIYFSYDVKMKEKGDIPEGYSVSREKKERFSLILESASTNQTSMYLCASSTGTSANVLTFGAGSRLTVL.

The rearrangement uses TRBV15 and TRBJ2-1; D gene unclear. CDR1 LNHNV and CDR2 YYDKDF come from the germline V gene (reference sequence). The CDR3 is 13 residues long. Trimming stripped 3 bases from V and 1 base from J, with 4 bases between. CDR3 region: CATSRGSYNEQFF. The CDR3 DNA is TGTGCCACCAGCAGGGGTTCCTACAATGAGCAGTTCTTC.

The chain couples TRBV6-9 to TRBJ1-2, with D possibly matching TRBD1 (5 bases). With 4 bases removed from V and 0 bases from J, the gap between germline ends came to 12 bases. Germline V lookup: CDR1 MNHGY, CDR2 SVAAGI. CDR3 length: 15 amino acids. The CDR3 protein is CASSCSGIANYGYTF. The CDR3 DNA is TGTGCCAGCAGTTGTTCAGGGATAGCTAACTATGGCTACACCTTC.

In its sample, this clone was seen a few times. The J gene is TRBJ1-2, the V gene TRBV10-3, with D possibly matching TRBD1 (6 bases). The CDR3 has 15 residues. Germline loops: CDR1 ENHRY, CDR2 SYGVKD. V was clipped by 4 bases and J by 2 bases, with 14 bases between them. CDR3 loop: CAISGGTNQNYGYTF. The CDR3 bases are TGTGCCATCAGTGGGGGGACAAACCAAAACTATGGCTACACCTTC.

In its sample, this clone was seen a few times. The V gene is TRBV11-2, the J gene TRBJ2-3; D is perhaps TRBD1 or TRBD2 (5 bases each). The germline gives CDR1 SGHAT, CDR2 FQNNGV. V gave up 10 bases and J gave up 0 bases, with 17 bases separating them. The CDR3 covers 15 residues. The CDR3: CAISLGVKSTDTQYF. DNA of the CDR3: TGTGCCATCTCACTGGGGGTAAAGAGCACAGATACGCAGTATTTT.

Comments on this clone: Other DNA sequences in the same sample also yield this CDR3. CDR3 amino acids: CASSLAGGTSYNEQFF. The CDR3 DNA reads as TGTGCCAGCAGCCTAGCGGGGGGAACCTCCTACAATGAGCAGTTCTTC. This chain links TRBV5-4 with TRBJ2-1; 11 bases match TRBD2. With V trimmed by 4 bases and J by 0 bases, 3 bases remained unmatched. The V gene's germline CDR1 is SGHNT and CDR2 YYREEE (reference sequence). This CDR3 is 16 amino acids long.

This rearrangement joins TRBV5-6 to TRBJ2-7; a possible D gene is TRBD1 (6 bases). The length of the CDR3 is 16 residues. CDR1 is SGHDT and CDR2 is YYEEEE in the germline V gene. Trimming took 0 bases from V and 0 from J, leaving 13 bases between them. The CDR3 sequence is CASSLAQGLSSYEQYF. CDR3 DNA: TGTGCCAGCAGCTTGGCCCAGGGGCTTAGCTCCTACGAGCAGTACTTC. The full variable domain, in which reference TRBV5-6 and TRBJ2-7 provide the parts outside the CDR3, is DAGVTQSPTHLIKTRGQQVTLRCSPKSGHDTVSWYQQALGQGPQFIFQYYEEEERQRGNFPDRFSGHQFPNYSSELNVNALLLGDSALYLCASSLAQGLSSYEQYFGPGTRLTVT.

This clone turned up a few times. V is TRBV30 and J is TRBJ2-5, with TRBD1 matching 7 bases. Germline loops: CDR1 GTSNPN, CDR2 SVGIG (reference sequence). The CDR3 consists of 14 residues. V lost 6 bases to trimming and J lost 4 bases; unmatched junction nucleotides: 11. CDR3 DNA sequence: TGTGCCTGTTCCTCGGTGGCAGGGGGAGAGACCCAGTACTTC. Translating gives CACSSVAGGETQYF.

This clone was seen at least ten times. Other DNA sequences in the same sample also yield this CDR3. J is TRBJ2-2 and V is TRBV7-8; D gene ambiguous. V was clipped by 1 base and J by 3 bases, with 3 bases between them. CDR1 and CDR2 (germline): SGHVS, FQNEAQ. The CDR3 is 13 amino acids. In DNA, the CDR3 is TGTGCCAGCAGCTTAGTCGACACCGGGGAGCTGTTTTTT. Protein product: CASSLVDTGELFF.

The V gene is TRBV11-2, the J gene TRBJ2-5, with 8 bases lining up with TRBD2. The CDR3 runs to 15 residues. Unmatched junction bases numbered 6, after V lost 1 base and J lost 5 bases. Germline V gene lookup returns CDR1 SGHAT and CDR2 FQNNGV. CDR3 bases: TGTGCCAGCAGCTTAGCGGGGGGGCCCTGGGAGACCCAGTACTTC. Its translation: CASSLAGGPWETQYF. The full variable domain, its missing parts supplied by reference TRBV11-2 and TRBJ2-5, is EAGVAQSPRYKIIEKRQSVAFWCNPISGHATLYWYQQILGQGPKLLIQFQNNGVVDDSQLPKDRFSAERLKGVDSTLKIQPAKLEDSAVYLCASSLAGGPWETQYFGPGTRLLVL.

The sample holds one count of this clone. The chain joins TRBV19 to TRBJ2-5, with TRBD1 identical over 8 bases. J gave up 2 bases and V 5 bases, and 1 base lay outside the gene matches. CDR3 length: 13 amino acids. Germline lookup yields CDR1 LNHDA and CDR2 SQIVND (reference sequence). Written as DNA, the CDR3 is TGTGCCAGTAGTCGACAGGGGCAAGAGACCCAGTACTTC. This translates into CASSRQGQETQYF.

The CDR3, as DNA: TGTGCCACCAGCCTAGCGAGCCGCACAGATACGCAGTATTTT. Its protein product is CATSLASRTDTQYF. J is TRBJ2-3 and V is TRBV15; D possibly corresponds to TRBD2 (6 bases). Germline lookup yields CDR1 LNHNV and CDR2 YYDKDF (reference sequence). The CDR3 totals 14 residues. V gave up 5 bases and J gave up 1 base, with 10 bases separating them.